This TCR beta chain was recorded in a study of cytomegalovirus exposure and HLA in healthy donors. Study observations and caveats: Many donors carried some public TCRs, although rarity characterized most TCR sequences.

PCR primers comprised 60 Vbeta and 13 Jbeta primers. Original processing notes: Approximately 86 million unique TCR beta chains, 10 million to 14 million shared, were counted in a later analysis. Sequenced by immunoSEQ multiplex PCR; TCRdb stores in-frame clones only, minus some. V and J calls and clone size follow that table, whereas D and trimming were derived from the DNA. The repertoire has 90,000 to 130,000 clones, around 83% of them found once; the top ten carry 22%. This clone was recorded only once. The antigen is undetermined. V was trimmed by 5 bases and J by 6 bases, leaving 23 bases between them. The germline V gene has CDR1 SGHVS and CDR2 FQNEAQ. This CDR3 has 17 amino acids.

This chain uses TRBV7-8 with TRBJ2-1; D is possibly TRBD2 (6 bases). Material: PBMCs. This TCR was sampled from a man aged 30 to 45 in good health and CMV-seropositive. This CDR3 reads CASSPRVAGPLVNEQFF. CDR3 bases: TGTGCCAGCAGCCCACGTGTCGCGGGGCCGTTAGTCAATGAGCAGTTCTTC.